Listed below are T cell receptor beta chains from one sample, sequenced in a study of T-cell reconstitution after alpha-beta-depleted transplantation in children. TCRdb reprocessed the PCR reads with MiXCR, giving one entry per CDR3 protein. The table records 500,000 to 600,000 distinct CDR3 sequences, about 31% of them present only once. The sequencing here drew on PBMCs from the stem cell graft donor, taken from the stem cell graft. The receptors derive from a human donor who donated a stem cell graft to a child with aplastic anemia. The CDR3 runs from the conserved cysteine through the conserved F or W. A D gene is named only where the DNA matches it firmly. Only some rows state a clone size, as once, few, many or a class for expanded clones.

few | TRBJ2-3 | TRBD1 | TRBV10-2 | TGCGCCAGCGTGGACAGGGGCGAAAGCCCCGTAAAAGATACGCAGTATTTT | CASVDRGESPVKDTQYF
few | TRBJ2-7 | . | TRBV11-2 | TGTGCCAGCAGCTTAGTGACTTCAAGCAGCGGACGGGTTCGCGAGCAGTACTTC | CASSLVTSSSGRVREQYF
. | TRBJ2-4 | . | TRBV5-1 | TGCGCCAGCAGCTTTTTCAGGGGACCCAAAAACATTCAGTACTTC | CASSFFRGPKNIQYF
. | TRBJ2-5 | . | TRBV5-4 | TGTGCCAGCAGCTTGGTAGACGCCACGGTTACTAAAGAGACCCAGTACTTC | CASSLVDATVTKETQYF
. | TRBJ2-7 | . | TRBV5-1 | TGCGCCAGCAGCTTGGGGCAGCCTCTCGGCGAGCAGTACTTC | CASSLGQPLGEQYF
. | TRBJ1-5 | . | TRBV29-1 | TGCAGCGTGGTAGGAGGGGGTGGCAATCAGCCCCAGCATTTT | CSVVGGGGNQPQHF
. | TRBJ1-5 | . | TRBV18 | TGTGCCAGCTCACGTGACAGGTCCGCGGGGCCCCAGCATTTT | CASSRDRSAGPQHF
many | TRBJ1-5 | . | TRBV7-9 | TGTGCCAGCAGTTTGGGCAATCAGCCCCAGCATTTT | CASSLGNQPQHF
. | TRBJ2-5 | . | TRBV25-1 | TGTGCCAGCAGTGAAGGGGGGCCGCTGACCCAGTACTTC | CASSEGGPLTQYF
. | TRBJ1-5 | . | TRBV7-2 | TGTGCCAGCAGCTTAGAAGCACTGGGAAATCAGCCCCAGCATTTT | CASSLEALGNQPQHF
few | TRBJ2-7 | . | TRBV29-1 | TGCAGCGTTGAAGCTGGAAGGGGGACCTACGAGCAGTACTTC | CSVEAGRGTYEQYF
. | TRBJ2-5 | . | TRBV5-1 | TGCGCCAGCAGCTCTACGCACCAAGAGACCCAGTACTTC | CASSSTHQETQYF
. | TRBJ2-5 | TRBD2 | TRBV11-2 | TGTGCCAGCAGCTTAGGACTAGCGGGACTGGAGACCCAGTACTTC | CASSLGLAGLETQYF
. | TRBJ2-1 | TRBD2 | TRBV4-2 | TGTGCCAGCAGCCCGAAGATAGCGGGAGTTGGGAATGAGCAGTTCTTC | CASSPKIAGVGNEQFF
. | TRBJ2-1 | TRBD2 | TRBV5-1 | TGCGCCAGCAGCATACATAGCGGGAATTATGCTACTGAGCAGTTCTTC | CASSIHSGNYATEQFF
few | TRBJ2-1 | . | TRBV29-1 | TGCAGCCCTCCCCAAGGGGTCTACAATGAGCAGTTCTTC | CSPPQGVYNEQFF
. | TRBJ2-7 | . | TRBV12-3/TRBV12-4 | TGTGCCAGCAGGGGACCCGACAGATTCCTCTACGAGCAGTACTTC | CASRGPDRFLYEQYF
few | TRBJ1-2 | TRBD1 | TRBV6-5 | TGTGCCAGCAGACCCTGGGACAGTAACTATGGCTACACCTTC | CASRPWDSNYGYTF
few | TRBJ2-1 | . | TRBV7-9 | TGTGCCAGCAGCTGGGACCTGCCGAAGGGCAATGAGCAGTTCTTC | CASSWDLPKGNEQFF
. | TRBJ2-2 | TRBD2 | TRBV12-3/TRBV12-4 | TGTGCCAGCAGTTCTACGGGACTAACTATCGGGGAGCTGTTTTTT | CASSSTGLTIGELFF
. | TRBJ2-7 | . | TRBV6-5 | TGTGCCAGCAGTCACGACAGGTTCTCCTACGAGCAGTACTTC | CASSHDRFSYEQYF
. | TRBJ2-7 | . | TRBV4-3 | TGCGCCAGCAGCCAAGGACGTCCCGTTGGCAGGGCCTACGAGCAGTACTTC | CASSQGRPVGRAYEQYF
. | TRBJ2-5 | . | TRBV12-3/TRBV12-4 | TGTGCCAGCAGCAACCCGCTAGCTCAAGAGACCCAGTACTTC | CASSNPLAQETQYF
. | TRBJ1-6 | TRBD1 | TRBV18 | TGTGCCAGCTCACCGGAACAGGGGGCCGACTATAATTCACCCCTCCACTTT | CASSPEQGADYNSPLHF
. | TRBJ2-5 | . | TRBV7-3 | TGTGCCAGCAGCTTAACCGGGAAGGAGACCCAGTACTTC | CASSLTGKETQYF
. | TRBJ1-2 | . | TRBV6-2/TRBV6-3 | TGTGCCAGCAGCCTAACCCGGGACGAGGTCTATGGCTACACCTTC | CASSLTRDEVYGYTF
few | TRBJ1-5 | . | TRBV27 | TGTGCCAGCAGTTCCCGGGGTCTTTTCAATCAGCCCCAGCATTTT | CASSSRGLFNQPQHF
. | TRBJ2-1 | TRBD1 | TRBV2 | TGTGCCAGCGTTTGGGGACAGGGCTCCTACAATGAGCAGTTCTTC | CASVWGQGSYNEQFF
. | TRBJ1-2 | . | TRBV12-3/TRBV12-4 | TGTGCCAGCACCCCGCAGGGTGGAGGTCGTGGCTACACCTTC | CASTPQGGGRGYTF
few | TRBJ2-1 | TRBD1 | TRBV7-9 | TGTGCCAGCAGCTTAAGCATACGGGGACAGGGAGGCGAGCAGTTCTTC | CASSLSIRGQGGEQFF
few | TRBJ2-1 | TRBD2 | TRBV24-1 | TGTGCCACCAGTGATCCTAGCGGGAGTTCCAAACATGAGCAGTTCTTC | CATSDPSGSSKHEQFF
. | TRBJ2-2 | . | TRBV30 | TGTGCCTGGAGTGTAAGAAGTCGCGGGGAGCTGTTTTTT | CAWSVRSRGELFF
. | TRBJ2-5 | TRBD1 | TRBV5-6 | TGTGCCAGCAGCCACCTCATAAGACAGGGGCTACTCGGACTACAAGAGACCCAGTACTTC | CASSHLIRQGLLGLQETQYF
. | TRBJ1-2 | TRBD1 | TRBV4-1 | TGCGCCAGCAGCCTGGACAGGCGACTCTACTATGGCTACACCTTC | CASSLDRRLYYGYTF
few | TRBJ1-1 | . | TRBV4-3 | TGCGCCAGCAGCCCGGGAAGAGGAGTCGAAACTGAAGCTTTCTTT | CASSPGRGVETEAFF
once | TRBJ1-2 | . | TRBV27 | TGTGCCAGCAGTGACCGGGGGACCTATGGCTACACCTTC | CASSDRGTYGYTF
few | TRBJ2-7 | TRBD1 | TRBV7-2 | TGTGCCAGCAGCTCTGACAGGGGTGGAGAGCAGTACTTC | CASSSDRGGEQYF
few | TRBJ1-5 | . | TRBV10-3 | TGTGCCATCAGCCCGACAGGTCGAGGTCAGCCCCAGCATTTT | CAISPTGRGQPQHF
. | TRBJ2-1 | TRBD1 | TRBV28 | TGTGCCAGCAGTGTCACTAATCGGGGACAGTCCACCTACAATGAGCAGTTCTTC | CASSVTNRGQSTYNEQFF
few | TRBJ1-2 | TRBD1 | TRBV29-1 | TGCAGCGCATCGACAGGGGGCGAGGACTATGGCTACACCTTC | CSASTGGEDYGYTF
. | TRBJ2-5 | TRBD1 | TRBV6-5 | TGTGCCAGCAGTTACTCGGGGACAGGGTTCGTTGAGACCCAGTACTTC | CASSYSGTGFVETQYF
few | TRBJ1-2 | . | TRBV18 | TGTGCCAGCTCACCATTTGAGGGTCGGTCAAACTATGGCTACACCTTC | CASSPFEGRSNYGYTF
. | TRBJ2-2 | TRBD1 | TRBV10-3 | TGTGCCATCAGTGAACCCCCTGACAGGGCCTACACCGGGGAGCTGTTTTTT | CAISEPPDRAYTGELFF
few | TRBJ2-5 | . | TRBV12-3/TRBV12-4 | TGTGCCAGCAGTTTCGAACAGGGATCTTCGGAGACCCAGTACTTC | CASSFEQGSSETQYF
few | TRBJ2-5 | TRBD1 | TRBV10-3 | TGTGCCATCAGTAGGGACAGCCAAGAGACCCAGTACTTC | CAISRDSQETQYF
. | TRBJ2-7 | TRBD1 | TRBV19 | TGTGCCAGTAGCCGGGACAGGGCCGAGCAGTACTTC | CASSRDRAEQYF
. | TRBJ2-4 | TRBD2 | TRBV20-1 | TGCAGTGCAGTCGGACTAGCGGGGTGGGAAAACATTCAGTACTTC | CSAVGLAGWENIQYF
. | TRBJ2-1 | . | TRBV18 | TGTGCCAGCTCACCGTCTGGAGCTGAGCAGTTCTTC | CASSPSGAEQFF
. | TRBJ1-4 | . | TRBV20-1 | TGCAGTGCTCGCCTAGGGGCAGGGGCGAATGAAAAACTGTTTTTT | CSARLGAGANEKLFF
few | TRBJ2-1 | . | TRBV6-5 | TGTGCCAGCAGACCCGGGACACTTGACAATGAGCAGTTCTTC | CASRPGTLDNEQFF
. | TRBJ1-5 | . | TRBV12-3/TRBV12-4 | TGTGCCAGCAGTCTTGACAGTCTGAAGAATCAGCCCCAGCATTTT | CASSLDSLKNQPQHF
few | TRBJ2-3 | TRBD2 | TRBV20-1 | TGCAGTGCGCCGCCGGGACTAGCGGGAGGGCCTCGAAATACGCAGTATTTT | CSAPPGLAGGPRNTQYF
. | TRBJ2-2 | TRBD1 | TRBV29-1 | TGCAGCGCCGAGAGGGGGACAGGCGGGGAGCTGTTTTTT | CSAERGTGGELFF
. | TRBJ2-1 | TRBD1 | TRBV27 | TGTGCCAGCCCGCCGGGGACAGCGAATGAGCAGTTCTTC | CASPPGTANEQFF
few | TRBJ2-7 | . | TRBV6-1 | TGTGCCAGCAGTGTCCAGGACAGCCACGAGCAGTACTTC | CASSVQDSHEQYF
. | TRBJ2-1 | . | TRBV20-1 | TGCAGTGCTAGACCGGGCCCCTCCTACAATGAGCAGTTCTTC | CSARPGPSYNEQFF
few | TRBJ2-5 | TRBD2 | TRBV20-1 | TGCAGTGCCCGAGGACTAGCGGGAGGAATTCAAGAGACCCAGTACTTC | CSARGLAGGIQETQYF